Following are 14 T cell receptor beta chains from one sample sequenced in a study of T cell repertoires in cytomegalovirus infection. TCRdb reanalysed the reads using MiXCR and keeps one entry per CDR3 protein. This repertoire shows 680,000 or so distinct CDR3 sequences, 33% found once; its top ten account for roughly 20%. What these receptors recognize is not known. The input for sequencing was cultured PBMCs, taken from culture after CMV antigen stimulation. These receptors came from a human donor in good health (CMV status not recorded). Some clones in this sample may be carry-over from other donors' samples.

Comment on this clonotype: Germline is not matched at one junction end, which may reflect a read error. The V gene is TRBV12-3 or TRBV12-4, the J gene TRBJ2-1, with D perhaps matching TRBD1 (5 bases). This CDR3 has 12 residues. This CDR3 reads CASSLDRIGQFF. The CDR3 DNA follows: TGTGCCAGCAGCTTAGACAGAATCGGGCAGTTCTTC.

This clonotype has just a few counts. V is TRBV7-6 and J is TRBJ2-3; 8 nucleotides align to TRBD2. In germline, CDR1 is SGHVS, CDR2 FNYEAQ. V lost 5 bases to trimming and J lost 0 bases; unmatched junction nucleotides: 13. This CDR3 spans 18 amino acids. Here the CDR3 reads CASSPRAGGPYSTDTQYF. The DNA for the CDR3 is TGTGCCAGCAGCCCCCGGGCGGGGGGACCTTATAGCACAGATACGCAGTATTTT.

The chain links TRBV7-2 to TRBJ2-3; D call uncertain. Germline V gene lookup returns CDR1 SGHTA and CDR2 FQGNSA. This CDR3 is built from 14 residues. V dropped 2 bases and J dropped 2 bases, with 8 bases sitting between them. This CDR3 reads CASSLNLYTDTQYF. In DNA, the CDR3 is TGTGCCAGCAGCTTAAACCTTTACACAGATACGCAGTATTTT.

This chain uses TRBV10-3 with TRBJ2-1; 11 positions agree with TRBD2. The trim removed 0 bases at V and 11 bases at J, leaving 6 bases unmatched. The CDR3 has 15 residues. Germline assignment: CDR1 ENHRY and CDR2 SYGVKD. CDR3 amino acids: CAISESGLAGGQQFF. The CDR3 DNA reads as TGTGCCATCAGTGAGTCTGGGCTAGCGGGAGGTCAGCAGTTCTTC.

This clonotype came up many times. The DNA of the CDR3 is TGTGCCAGCGGACTAGCGGGAGGACAAGAGACCCAGTACTTC. This codes for CASGLAGGQETQYF. The V and J genes are TRBV19 and TRBJ2-5, with TRBD2 matching 14 bases. With 9 bases clipped from V and 2 bases from J, the junction kept 2 bases outside the gene matches. Germline V lookup: CDR1 LNHDA, CDR2 SQIVND (reference sequence). The CDR3 is 14 amino acids. Complete variable domain (other parts from reference TRBV19 and TRBJ2-5): DGGITQSPKYLFRKEGQNVTLSCEQNLNHDAMYWYRQDPGQGLRLIYYSQIVNDFQKGDIAEGYSVSREKKESFPLTVTSAQKNPTAFYLCASGLAGGQETQYFGPGTRLLVL.

This rearrangement joins TRBV7-8 to TRBJ2-3; tentatively, D is TRBD1 (6 bases). Trimming stripped 5 bases from V and 5 bases from J, with 17 bases between. CDR3 length: 15 amino acids. Germline V CDR1 and CDR2: SGHVS, FQNEAQ. CDR3 loop: CASSPSTGKGDTQYF. Here the CDR3 DNA reads TGTGCCAGCAGCCCATCAACAGGGAAAGGAGATACGCAGTATTTT.

The chain is built from TRBV19 and TRBJ1-2; D gene uncertain. V was shortened by 4 bases and J by 1 base, with 4 bases between the two germline ends. This CDR3 region has 12 residues. The germline gives CDR1 LNHDA, CDR2 SQIVND (reference sequence). As DNA, the CDR3 is TGTGCCAGTAGTACCGTTAACTATGGCTACACCTTC. Protein sequence: CASSTVNYGYTF.

This rearrangement joins TRBV7-2 to TRBJ2-1; D remains unclear. V dropped 3 bases and J dropped 6 bases, with 12 bases sitting between them. CDR3 length: 14 residues. The germline V gene has CDR1 SGHTA and CDR2 FQGNSA. The CDR3 spells CASSLQFGLNEQFF. The DNA for the CDR3 is TGTGCCAGCAGCTTGCAGTTTGGCCTCAATGAGCAGTTCTTC.

The V call is TRBV19, the J call TRBJ2-3; D is unclear. Germline CDR1 reads LNHDA; CDR2 reads SQIVND (reference sequence). The CDR3 runs to 14 residues. V was pared by 3 bases and J by 0 bases, with 7 bases between. DNA for the CDR3: TGTGCCAGTAGTATGGAAGGAAGCACAGATACGCAGTATTTT. This translates into CASSMEGSTDTQYF.

J is TRBJ1-1 and V is TRBV7-9, with TRBD1 as a possible D gene (5 bases). Germline values: CDR1 SEHNR, CDR2 FQNEAQ (reference sequence). The CDR3 extends over 13 amino acids. Trimming pared 4 bases from V and 4 bases from J, leaving 10 bases between. The CDR3 DNA reads TGTGCCAGCAGCTCCAGGGAGCGCACTGAAGCTTTCTTT. Its protein product is CASSSRERTEAFF. The variable domain in full, completed from reference TRBV7-9 and TRBJ1-1, reads DTGVSQNPRHKITKRGQNVTFRCDPISEHNRLYWYRQTLGQGPEFLTYFQNEAQLEKSRLLSDRFSAERPKGSFSTLEIQRTEQGDSAMYLCASSSRERTEAFFGQGTRLTVV.

The chain joins TRBV25-1 to TRBJ2-3; 10 nucleotides line up with TRBD2. Trimming removed 4 bases from V and 2 bases from J; junction bases left unmatched: 9. Germline V gene data show CDR1 as MGHDK and CDR2 as SYGVNS. CDR3 length: 17 residues. CDR3 in DNA: TGTGCCAGCAGTGGCTTTCTAGCGGGGGCAGCCACAGATACGCAGTATTTT. Protein product: CASSGFLAGAATDTQYF.

The genes are TRBV15 and TRBJ1-1, with 8 bases aligning to TRBD1. The germline gives CDR1 LNHNV, CDR2 YYDKDF (reference sequence). The CDR3 runs to 14 residues. V lost 5 bases and J lost 4; bases outside the gene matches: 6. CDR3 region: CATSGLRGPTEAFF. The CDR3 nucleotides are TGTGCCACCAGCGGTCTCAGGGGGCCCACTGAAGCTTTCTTT.

V and J are TRBV20-1 and TRBJ1-6, with D unresolved. The germline V gene has CDR1 DFQATT and CDR2 SNEGSKA (reference sequence). Trimming took off 0 bases at V and 0 bases at J, with 21 bases between the two ends. The CDR3 loop spans 20 amino acids. CDR3 amino acids: CSARDSPGQVYSSYNSPLHF. The CDR3 nucleotides read TGCAGTGCTAGAGATTCCCCTGGGCAGGTTTACAGCTCCTATAATTCACCCCTCCACTTT.

This clonotype was picked up many times. The genes are TRBV7-2 and TRBJ2-5; D is perhaps TRBD1 or TRBD2 (7 bases each). Looked up from germline, CDR1 is SGHTA and CDR2 is FQGNSA. Trimming pared 5 bases from V and 5 bases from J, leaving 12 bases between. The CDR3 is 13 residues long. The CDR3 DNA is TGTGCCAGCAGCCCCAGGGGGGGGGAGACCCAGTACTTC. This translates into CASSPRGGETQYF. Combining the CDR3 with reference TRBV7-2 and TRBJ2-5 gives the whole variable domain GAGVSQSPSNKVTEKGKDVELRCDPISGHTALYWYRQSLGQGLEFLIYFQGNSAPDKSGLPSDRFSAERTGGSVSTLTIQRTQQEDSAVYLCASSPRGGETQYFGPGTRLLVL.